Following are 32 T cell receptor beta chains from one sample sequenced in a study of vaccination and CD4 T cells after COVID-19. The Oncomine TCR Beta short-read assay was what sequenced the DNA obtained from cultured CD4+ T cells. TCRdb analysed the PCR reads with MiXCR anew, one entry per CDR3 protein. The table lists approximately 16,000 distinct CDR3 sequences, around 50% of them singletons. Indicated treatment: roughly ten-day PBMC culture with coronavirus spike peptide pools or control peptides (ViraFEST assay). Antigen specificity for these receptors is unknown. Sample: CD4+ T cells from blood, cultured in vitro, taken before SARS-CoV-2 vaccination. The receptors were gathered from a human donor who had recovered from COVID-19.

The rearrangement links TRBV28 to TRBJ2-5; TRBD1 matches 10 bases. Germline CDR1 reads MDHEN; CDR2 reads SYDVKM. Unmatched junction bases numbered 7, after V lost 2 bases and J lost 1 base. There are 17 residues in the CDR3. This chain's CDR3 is CASSLGGTGVVQETQYF. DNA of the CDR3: TGTGCCAGCAGTTTAGGGGGGACAGGGGTAGTCCAAGAGACCCAGTACTTC.

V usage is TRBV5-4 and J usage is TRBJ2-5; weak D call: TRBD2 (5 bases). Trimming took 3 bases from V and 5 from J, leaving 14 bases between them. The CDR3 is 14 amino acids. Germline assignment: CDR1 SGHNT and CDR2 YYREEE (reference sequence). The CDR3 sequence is CASSSVGSLETQYF. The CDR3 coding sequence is TGTGCCAGCAGCTCAGTGGGGAGCCTGGAGACCCAGTACTTC. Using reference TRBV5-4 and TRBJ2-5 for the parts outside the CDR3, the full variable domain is ETGVTQSPTHLIKTRGQQVTLRCSSQSGHNTVSWYQQALGQGPQFIFQYYREEENGRGNFPPRFSGLQFPNYSSELNVNALELDDSALYLCASSSVGSLETQYFGPGTRLLVL.

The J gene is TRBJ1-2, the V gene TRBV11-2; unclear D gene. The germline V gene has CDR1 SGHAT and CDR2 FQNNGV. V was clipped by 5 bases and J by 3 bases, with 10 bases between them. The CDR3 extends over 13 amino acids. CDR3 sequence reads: CASSRERYYGYTF. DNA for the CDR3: TGTGCCAGCAGCCGGGAGAGATACTATGGCTACACCTTC.

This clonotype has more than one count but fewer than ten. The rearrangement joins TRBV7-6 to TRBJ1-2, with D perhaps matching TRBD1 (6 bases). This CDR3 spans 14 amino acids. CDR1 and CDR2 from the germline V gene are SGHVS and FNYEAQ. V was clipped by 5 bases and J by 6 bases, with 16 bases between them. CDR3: CASSPGSGANGYTF. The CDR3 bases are TGTGCCAGCAGCCCCGGGTCAGGGGCGAATGGCTACACCTTC.

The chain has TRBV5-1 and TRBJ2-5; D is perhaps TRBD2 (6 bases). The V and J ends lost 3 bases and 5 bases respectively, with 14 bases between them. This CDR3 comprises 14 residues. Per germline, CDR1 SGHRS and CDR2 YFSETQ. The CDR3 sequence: CASSSWGVGETQYF. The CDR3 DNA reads TGCGCCAGCAGCTCGTGGGGGGTCGGGGAGACCCAGTACTTC.

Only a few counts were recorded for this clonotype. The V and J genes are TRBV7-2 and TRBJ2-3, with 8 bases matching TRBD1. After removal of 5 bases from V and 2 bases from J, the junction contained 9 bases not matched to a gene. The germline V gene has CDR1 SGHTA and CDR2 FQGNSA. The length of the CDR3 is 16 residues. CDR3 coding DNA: TGTGCCAGCAGCCCACAGGGGGGTTACTCCACAGATACGCAGTATTTT. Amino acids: CASSPQGGYSTDTQYF.

The CDR3 DNA reads TGTGCCAGCAGCTTCCCTCCGGGGGACAGGGGTTGGGCAGATACGCAGTATTTT. Its translation is CASSFPPGDRGWADTQYF. The chain links TRBV5-6 to TRBJ2-3; 10 positions agree with TRBD1. This CDR3 region has 18 residues. Germline V gene sequence: CDR1 SGHDT, CDR2 YYEEEE. J was trimmed by 4 bases and V by 2 bases; bases with no gene match: 13.

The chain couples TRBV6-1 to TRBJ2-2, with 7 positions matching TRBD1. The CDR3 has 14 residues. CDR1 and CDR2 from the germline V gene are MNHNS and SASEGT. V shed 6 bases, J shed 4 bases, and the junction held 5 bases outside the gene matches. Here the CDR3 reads CASRKTGTTGELFF. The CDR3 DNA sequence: TGTGCCAGCAGAAAGACAGGGACCACCGGGGAGCTGTTTTTT.

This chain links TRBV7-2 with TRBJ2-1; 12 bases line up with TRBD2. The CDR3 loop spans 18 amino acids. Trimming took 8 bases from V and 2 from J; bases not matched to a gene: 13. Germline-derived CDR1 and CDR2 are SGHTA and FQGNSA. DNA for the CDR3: TGTGCCAGCCTTTCGTCGGGGCTAGCGGGAGGGCCCTACAATGAGCAGTTCTTC. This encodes CASLSSGLAGGPYNEQFF.

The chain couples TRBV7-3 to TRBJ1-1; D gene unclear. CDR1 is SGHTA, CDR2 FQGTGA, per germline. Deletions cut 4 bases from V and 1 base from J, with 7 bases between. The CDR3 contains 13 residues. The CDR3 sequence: CASSSGANTEAFF. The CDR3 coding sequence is TGTGCCAGCAGCTCCGGCGCGAACACTGAAGCTTTCTTT. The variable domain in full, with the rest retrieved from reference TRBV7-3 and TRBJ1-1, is GAGVSQTPSNKVTEKGKYVELRCDPISGHTALYWYRQSLGQGPEFLIYFQGTGAADDSGLPNDRFFAVRPEGSVSTLKIQRTERGDSAVYLCASSSGANTEAFFGQGTRLTVV.

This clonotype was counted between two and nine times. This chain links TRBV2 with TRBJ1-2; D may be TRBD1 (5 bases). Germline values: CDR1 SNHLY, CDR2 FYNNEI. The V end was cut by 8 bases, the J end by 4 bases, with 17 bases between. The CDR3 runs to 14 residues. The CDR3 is CASWTPRGVYGYTF. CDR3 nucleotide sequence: TGTGCCAGCTGGACCCCCCGGGGGGTCTATGGCTACACCTTC.

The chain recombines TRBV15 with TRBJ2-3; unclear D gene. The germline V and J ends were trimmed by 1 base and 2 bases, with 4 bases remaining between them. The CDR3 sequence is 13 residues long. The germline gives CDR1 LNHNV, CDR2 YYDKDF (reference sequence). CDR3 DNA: TGTGCCACCAGCAGAGGTAACACAGATACGCAGTATTTT. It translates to CATSRGNTDTQYF.

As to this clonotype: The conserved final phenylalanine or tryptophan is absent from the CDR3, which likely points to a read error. The CDR3 reads CSARATAYEQYY. The CDR3 coding sequence is TGCAGTGCTAGAGCCACAGCCTACGAGCAGTACTAC. The chain couples TRBV20-1 to TRBJ2-7; no firm D call. The CDR3 spans 12 residues. CDR1 and CDR2 (germline): DFQATT, SNEGSKA (reference sequence). V dropped 1 base and J dropped 2 bases, with 6 bases sitting between them.

CDR3 in amino acids: CASSLGRSAYEQYF. CDR3 nucleotides: TGTGCCAGCAGTTTAGGGCGGAGTGCCTACGAGCAGTACTTC. J is TRBJ2-7 and V is TRBV12-3 or TRBV12-4; no clear D gene. V was pared by 1 base and J by 2 bases, with 9 bases between. The CDR3 is made up of 14 amino acids.

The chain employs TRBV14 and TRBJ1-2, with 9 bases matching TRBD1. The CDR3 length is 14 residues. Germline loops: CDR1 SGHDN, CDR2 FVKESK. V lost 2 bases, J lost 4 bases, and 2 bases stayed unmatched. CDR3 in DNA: TGTGCCAGCAGCCAAACGGGACAGGGCTATGGCTACACCTTC. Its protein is CASSQTGQGYGYTF.

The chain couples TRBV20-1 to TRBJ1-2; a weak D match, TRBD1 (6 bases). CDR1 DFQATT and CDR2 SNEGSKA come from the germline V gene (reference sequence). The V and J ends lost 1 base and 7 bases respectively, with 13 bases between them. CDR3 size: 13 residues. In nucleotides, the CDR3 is TGCAGTGCTAGAGTCAAGGGACAAAGTGGCTACACCTTC. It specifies CSARVKGQSGYTF.

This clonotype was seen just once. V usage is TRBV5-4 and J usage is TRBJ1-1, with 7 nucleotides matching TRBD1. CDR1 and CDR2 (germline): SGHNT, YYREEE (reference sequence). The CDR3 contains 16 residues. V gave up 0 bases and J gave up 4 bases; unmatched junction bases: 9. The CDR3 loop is CASSLGPGGQITEAFF. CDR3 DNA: TGTGCCAGCAGCTTGGGTCCAGGGGGTCAGATCACTGAAGCTTTCTTT. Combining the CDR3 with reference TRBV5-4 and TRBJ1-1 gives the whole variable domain ETGVTQSPTHLIKTRGQQVTLRCSSQSGHNTVSWYQQALGQGPQFIFQYYREEENGRGNFPPRFSGLQFPNYSSELNVNALELDDSALYLCASSLGPGGQITEAFFGQGTRLTVV.

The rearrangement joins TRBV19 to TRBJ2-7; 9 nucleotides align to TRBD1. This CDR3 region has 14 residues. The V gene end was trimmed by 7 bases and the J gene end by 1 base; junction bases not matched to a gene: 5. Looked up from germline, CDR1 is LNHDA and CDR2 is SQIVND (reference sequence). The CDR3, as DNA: TGTGCCAGTACCACGACAGGGGGTTCCTACGAGCAGTACTTC. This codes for CASTTTGGSYEQYF.

The CDR3 spells CASSPRFAGDGYTF. The CDR3 nucleotides are TGTGCCAGCTCACCACGGTTCGCGGGGGATGGCTACACCTTC. V gene TRBV18 combines with J gene TRBJ1-2; weak D call: TRBD1 (5 bases). The CDR3 runs to 14 residues. Germline V gene data show CDR1 as KGHSH and CDR2 as LQKENI. Trimming pared 1 base from V and 6 bases from J, leaving 12 bases between. Full variable domain (rest looked up from reference TRBV18 and TRBJ1-2): NAGVMQNPRHLVRRRGQEARLRCSPMKGHSHVYWYRQLPEEGLKFMVYLQKENIIDESGMPKERFSAEFPKEGPSILRIQQVVRGDSAAYFCASSPRFAGDGYTFGSGTRLTVV.

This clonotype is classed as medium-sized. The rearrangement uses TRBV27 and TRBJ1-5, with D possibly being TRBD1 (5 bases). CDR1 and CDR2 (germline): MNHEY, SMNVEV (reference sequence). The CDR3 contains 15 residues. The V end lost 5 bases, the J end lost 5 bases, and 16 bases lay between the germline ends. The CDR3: CASSPPGGLHQPQHF. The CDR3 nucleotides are TGTGCCAGCAGTCCTCCGGGGGGACTACATCAGCCCCAGCATTTT.

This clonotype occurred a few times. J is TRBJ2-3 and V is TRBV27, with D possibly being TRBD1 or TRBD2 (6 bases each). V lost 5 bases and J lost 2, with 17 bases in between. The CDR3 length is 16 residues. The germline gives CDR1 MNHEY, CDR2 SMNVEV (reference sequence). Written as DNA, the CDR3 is TGTGCCAGCAGTACGACGGGGGCCGGAAACACAGATACGCAGTATTTT. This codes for CASSTTGAGNTDTQYF.

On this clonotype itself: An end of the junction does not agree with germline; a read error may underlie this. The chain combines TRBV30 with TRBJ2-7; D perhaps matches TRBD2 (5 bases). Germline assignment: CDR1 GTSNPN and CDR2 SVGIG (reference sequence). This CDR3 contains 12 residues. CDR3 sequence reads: CAWSDGEFEQYF. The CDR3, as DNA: TGTGCGTGGAGTGATGGGGAGTTCGAGCAGTACTTC.

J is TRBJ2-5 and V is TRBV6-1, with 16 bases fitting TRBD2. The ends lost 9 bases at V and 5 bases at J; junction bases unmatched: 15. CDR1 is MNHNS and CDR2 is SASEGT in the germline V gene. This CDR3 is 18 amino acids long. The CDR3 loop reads CASTTRGLAGGPGETQYF. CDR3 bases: TGTGCCAGTACGACCAGGGGACTAGCGGGAGGGCCGGGGGAGACCCAGTACTTC.

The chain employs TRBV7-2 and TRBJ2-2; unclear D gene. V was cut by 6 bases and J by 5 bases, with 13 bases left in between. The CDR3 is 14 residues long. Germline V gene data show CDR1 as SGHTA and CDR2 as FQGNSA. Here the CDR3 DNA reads TGTGCCAGCAGTTCTTATAGTAGTACCGGGGAGCTGTTTTTT. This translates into CASSSYSSTGELFF.

This CDR3 is CASSRGQNWGGYTF. CDR3 nucleotides: TGTGCCAGCAGTAGGGGGCAGAATTGGGGTGGCTACACCTTC. The chain links TRBV6-1 to TRBJ1-2, with TRBD1 matching over 7 bases. The CDR3 loop spans 14 amino acids. Germline V gives CDR1 MNHNS, CDR2 SASEGT. V trimming: 5 bases; J trimming: 7 bases; junction bases outside the gene matches: 10.

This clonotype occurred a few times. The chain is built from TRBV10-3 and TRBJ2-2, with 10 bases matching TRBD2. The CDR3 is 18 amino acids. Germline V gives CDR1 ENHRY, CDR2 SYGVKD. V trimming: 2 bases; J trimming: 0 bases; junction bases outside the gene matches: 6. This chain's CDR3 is CAISELRAGGTNTGELFF. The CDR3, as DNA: TGTGCCATCAGTGAGCTGCGAGCGGGGGGGACGAACACCGGGGAGCTGTTTTTT.

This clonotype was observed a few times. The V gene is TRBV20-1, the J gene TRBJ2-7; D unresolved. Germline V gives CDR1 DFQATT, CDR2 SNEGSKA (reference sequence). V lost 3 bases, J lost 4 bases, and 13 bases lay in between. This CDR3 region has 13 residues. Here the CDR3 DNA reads TGCAGTGCTAGTCTGGACGGTTCTTACGAGCAGTACTTC. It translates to CSASLDGSYEQYF.

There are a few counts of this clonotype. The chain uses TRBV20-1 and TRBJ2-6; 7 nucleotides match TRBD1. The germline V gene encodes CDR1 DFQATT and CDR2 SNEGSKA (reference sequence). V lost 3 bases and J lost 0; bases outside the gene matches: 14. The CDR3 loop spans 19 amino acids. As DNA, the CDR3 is TGCAGTGCTAGTGGCCGCAGGGGGTACCCAGGCTCTGGGGCCAACGTCCTGACTTTC. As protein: CSASGRRGYPGSGANVLTF.

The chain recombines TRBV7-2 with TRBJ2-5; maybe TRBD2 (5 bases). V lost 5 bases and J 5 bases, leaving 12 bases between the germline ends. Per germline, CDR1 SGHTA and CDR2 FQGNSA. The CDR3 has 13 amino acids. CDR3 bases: TGTGCCAGCAGCCGCGGAGGCCGGGAGACCCAGTACTTC. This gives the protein CASSRGGRETQYF.

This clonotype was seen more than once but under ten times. CDR3 coding DNA: TGTGCCAGTAACGTGGGACTCGGCTATGGCTACACCTTC. Encoded protein: CASNVGLGYGYTF. The chain couples TRBV19 to TRBJ1-2; D perhaps matches TRBD1 (5 bases). Germline V gene data show CDR1 as LNHDA and CDR2 as SQIVND (reference sequence). V lost 7 bases, J lost 4 bases, and 13 bases lay in between. This CDR3 region has 13 residues.

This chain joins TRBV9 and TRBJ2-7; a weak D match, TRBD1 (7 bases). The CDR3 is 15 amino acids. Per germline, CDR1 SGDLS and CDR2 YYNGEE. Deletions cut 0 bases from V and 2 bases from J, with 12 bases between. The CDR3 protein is CASSVGPRGAYEQYF. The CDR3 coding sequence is TGTGCCAGCAGCGTAGGTCCCAGGGGGGCCTACGAGCAGTACTTC.

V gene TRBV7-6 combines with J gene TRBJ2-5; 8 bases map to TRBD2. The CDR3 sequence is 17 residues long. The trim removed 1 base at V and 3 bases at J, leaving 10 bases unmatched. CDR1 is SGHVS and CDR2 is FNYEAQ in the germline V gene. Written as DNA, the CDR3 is TGTGCCAGCAGCTTAGGTGGGAACCTAGCGGGCAAAGAGACCCAGTACTTC. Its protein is CASSLGGNLAGKETQYF.